A selection of T cell receptor beta chains follows, all from one sample in a study of beta chain features in type 1 diabetes. Clones were read by immunoSEQ multiplex PCR, and TCRdb kept only the in-frame ones, dropping some. The sample consists of more than 300,000 clones, about 12% of them appearing once. What was sequenced was naive CD4+ T cells from blood. These receptors all stem from a woman aged 18-30 years with type 1 diabetes. Both conserved end residues are part of each CDR3. D genes are given only for firm matches. Only some rows state a clone size, as once, few, many or a class for expanded clones.

clone_size d_call j_call v_call cdr3_aa cdr3_nt
few - TRBJ2-5 TRBV9 CASSVGGQETQYF TGTGCCAGCAGCGTCGGGGGCCAAGAGACCCAGTACTTC
- - TRBJ2-1 TRBV21-1 CASSKRSGQGSSYNEQFF TGTGCCAGCAGCAAAAGGTCCGGACAGGGGAGCTCCTACAATGAGCAGTTCTTC
few - TRBJ2-7 TRBV27 CASSLEGVGSYEQYF TGTGCCAGCAGTTTGGAGGGAGTAGGCTCCTACGAGCAGTACTTC
- TRBD2 TRBJ2-7 TRBV28 CASSLGGVNYEQYF TGTGCCAGCAGTTTAGGGGGGGTCAACTACGAGCAGTACTTC
- - TRBJ2-5 TRBV2 CASSERRGSEETQYF TGTGCCAGCAGTGAACGTCGGGGTAGCGAAGAGACCCAGTACTTC
- - TRBJ1-1 TRBV18 CASSPSDSTEAFF TGTGCCAGCTCACCGTCTGATAGCACTGAAGCTTTCTTT
few - TRBJ1-4 TRBV28 CASSVGQDNEKLFF TGTGCCAGCAGTGTAGGACAAGATAATGAAAAACTGTTTTTT
few TRBD1 TRBJ2-7 TRBV11-2 CASSLVETPGQGTYEQYF TGTGCCAGCAGCTTAGTGGAGACTCCGGGACAGGGAACCTACGAGCAGTACTTC
few - TRBJ1-6 TRBV7-8 CASRTRGISYNSPLHF TGTGCCAGCAGAACTAGGGGGATTTCCTATAATTCACCCCTCCACTTT
few - TRBJ2-3 TRBV5-1 CASSPGTPRSDTQYF TGCGCCAGCAGCCCCGGGACTCCAAGGTCAGATACGCAGTATTTT
few TRBD1 TRBJ2-7 TRBV25-1 CASGQGTYEQYF TGTGCCAGCGGACAGGGCACCTACGAGCAGTACTTC
few TRBD2 TRBJ2-1 TRBV11-2 CASSLTFSGKPYNEQFF TGTGCCAGCAGCCTAACGTTTAGCGGGAAGCCTTACAATGAGCAGTTCTTC
- - TRBJ2-5 TRBV4-1 CASSHPGGPETQYF TGCGCCAGCAGCCATCCCGGAGGGCCCGAGACCCAGTACTTC
- - TRBJ1-2 TRBV4-3 CASSQGTVGGPYGYTF TGCGCCAGCAGCCAAGGGACAGTTGGAGGCCCTTATGGCTACACCTTC
- TRBD1 TRBJ2-3 TRBV30 CAWDTGGSTQYF TGTGCCTGGGATACAGGGGGAAGTACGCAGTATTTT
few - TRBJ2-1 TRBV28 CASISGGGGHNEQFF TGTGCCAGCATCTCCGGTGGGGGGGGCCACAATGAGCAGTTCTTC
- - TRBJ1-5 TRBV29-1 CSVTPGSNQPQHF TGCAGCGTCACACCGGGGAGCAATCAGCCCCAGCATTTT
few - TRBJ2-3 TRBV11-2 CASSLREKITDTQYF TGTGCCAGCAGCCTACGGGAAAAAATCACAGATACGCAGTATTTT
- TRBD2 TRBJ2-2 TRBV2 CASQQSSGGTGELFF TGTGCCAGCCAGCAATCTAGCGGCGGCACCGGGGAGCTGTTTTTT
- - TRBJ2-7 TRBV7-2 CASSSVAGVGYEQYF TGTGCCAGCAGCTCGGTGGCCGGGGTAGGCTACGAGCAGTACTTC
few TRBD1 TRBJ1-2 TRBV29-1 CSDRQGHGYTF TGCAGCGACCGACAGGGCCATGGCTACACCTTC
few - TRBJ1-4 TRBV7-9 CASSLDRLQEKLFF TGTGCCAGCAGCTTGGACAGACTTCAAGAAAAACTGTTTTTT
- - TRBJ2-7 TRBV27 CASSWQGLSYEQYF TGTGCCAGCAGTTGGCAGGGGCTCTCCTACGAGCAGTACTTC
- TRBD2 TRBJ2-2 TRBV18 CASSPRSLAGPGELFF TGTGCCAGCTCACCACGGTCACTAGCGGGACCCGGGGAGCTGTTTTTT
few TRBD1 TRBJ1-2 TRBV27 CASSPNEGQSNYGYTF TGTGCCAGCAGTCCCAATGAGGGACAGTCTAACTATGGCTACACCTTC
few TRBD2 TRBJ2-7 TRBV4-2 CASSQEAGGVDEQYF TGTGCCAGCAGCCAAGAAGCGGGAGGGGTCGACGAGCAGTACTTC
few - TRBJ1-2 TRBV2 CASSGFAGYTF TGTGCCAGCTCAGGATTTGCTGGCTACACCTTC
- - TRBJ2-7 TRBV19 CASRGNVFSYEQYF TGTGCCAGTAGGGGCAACGTCTTCTCCTACGAGCAGTACTTC
- - TRBJ1-4 TRBV30 CAWRETGWFEKLFF TGTGCCTGGAGAGAAACAGGGTGGTTTGAAAAACTGTTTTTT
few TRBD1 TRBJ2-1 TRBV29-1 CSVGQGINEQFF TGCAGCGTAGGACAGGGTATCAATGAGCAGTTCTTC
few - TRBJ1-5 TRBV18 CASSTGFTKPQHF TGTGCCAGCTCAACAGGGTTTACGAAGCCCCAGCATTTT
- - TRBJ2-2 TRBV5-1 CASSLDNPRGELFF TGCGCCAGCAGCTTGGACAATCCTAGGGGGGAGCTGTTTTTT
- - TRBJ1-3 TRBV13 CASSFLSGNTIYF TGTGCCAGCAGCTTTCTCTCTGGAAACACCATATATTTT